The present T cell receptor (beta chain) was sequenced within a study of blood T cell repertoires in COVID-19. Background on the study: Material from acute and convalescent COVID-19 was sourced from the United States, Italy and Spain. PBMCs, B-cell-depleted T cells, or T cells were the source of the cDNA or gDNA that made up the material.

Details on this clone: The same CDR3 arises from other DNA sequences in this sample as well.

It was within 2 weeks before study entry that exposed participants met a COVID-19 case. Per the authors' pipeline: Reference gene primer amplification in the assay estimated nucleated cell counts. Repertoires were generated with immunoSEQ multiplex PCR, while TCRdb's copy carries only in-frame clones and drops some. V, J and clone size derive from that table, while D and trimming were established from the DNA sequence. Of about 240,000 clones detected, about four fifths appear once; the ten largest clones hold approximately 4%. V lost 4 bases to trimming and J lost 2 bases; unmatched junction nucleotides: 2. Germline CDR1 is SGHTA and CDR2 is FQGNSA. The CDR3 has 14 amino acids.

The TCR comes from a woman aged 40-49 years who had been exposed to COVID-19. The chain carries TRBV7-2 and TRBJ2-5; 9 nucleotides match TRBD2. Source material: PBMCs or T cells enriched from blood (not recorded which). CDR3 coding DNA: TGTGCCAGCAGCTCGGGACTAGCACAAGAGACCCAGTACTTC. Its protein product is CASSSGLAQETQYF.